Shown below are 14 T cell receptor beta chains from a single sample sequenced in a study of blood T cell repertoires in COVID-19. Measured with immunoSEQ multiplex PCR; TCRdb has only the in-frame clones, and not every one. The sample consists of fewer than 120,000 clones, nearly 90% of them appearing once. The sequenced sample was peripheral blood. Source of these receptors: a human donor in a cohort sampled during active COVID-19.

The chain has TRBV24-1 and TRBJ1-2; the D is unclear. The germline CDR1 and CDR2 sequences are KGHDR and SFDVKD. CDR3 length: 14 amino acids. V was trimmed by 4 bases and J by 2 bases, leaving 10 bases between them. The CDR3 loop is CATSDPTRNYGYTF. CDR3 DNA: TGTGCCACCAGTGACCCCACCAGGAACTATGGCTACACCTTC.

The chain has TRBV28 and TRBJ2-3; perhaps TRBD2 as D (6 bases). Per the germline V gene, CDR1 is MDHEN and CDR2 is SYDVKM. Trimming removed 3 bases from V and 0 bases from J, with 7 bases in between. There are 14 residues in the CDR3. The CDR3 spells CASSFGGSTDTQYF. The CDR3 DNA follows: TGTGCCAGCAGTTTCGGGGGAAGCACAGATACGCAGTATTTT.

CDR3 amino acids: CASSMYGTSYEQYF. The CDR3 DNA reads TGTGCCAGTAGTATGTATGGGACATCTTACGAGCAGTACTTC. The chain recombines TRBV19 with TRBJ2-7, with D possibly being TRBD1 (6 bases). V lost 3 bases and J lost 4, with 13 bases in between. The germline V gene encodes CDR1 LNHDA and CDR2 SQIVND (reference sequence). The CDR3 is made up of 14 amino acids.

The chain recombines TRBV5-1 with TRBJ2-7, with D maybe TRBD2 (5 bases). V dropped 2 bases and J dropped 5 bases, with 11 bases sitting between them. The CDR3 loop spans 13 amino acids. CDR1 SGHRS and CDR2 YFSETQ come from the germline V gene. The CDR3 DNA reads TGCGCCAGCAGCTTAGCCCTCGGGAACGAGCAGTACTTC. Its protein product is CASSLALGNEQYF.

The chain carries TRBV5-8 and TRBJ2-2; TRBD2 aligns across 9 bases. Germline V CDR1 and CDR2: SGHTS, YDEGEE. V was pared by 5 bases and J by 6 bases, with 14 bases of the junction left unmatched. The CDR3 runs 17 residues. The CDR3 reads CASRSPTSGPRAGELFF. DNA for the CDR3: TGTGCCAGCAGATCGCCCACTAGCGGGCCCCGGGCCGGGGAGCTGTTTTTT.

The rearrangement uses TRBV5-1 and TRBJ1-1; D possibly corresponds to TRBD1 (6 bases). Germline assignment: CDR1 SGHRS and CDR2 YFSETQ. This CDR3 has 16 amino acids. The germline V and J ends were trimmed by 0 bases and 1 base, with 13 bases remaining between them. The CDR3 DNA is TGCGCCAGCAGCTTGGGATCGGGGGGCAAGAACACTGAAGCTTTCTTT. It encodes CASSLGSGGKNTEAFF.

The rearrangement joins TRBV11-3 to TRBJ2-1; maybe TRBD2 (5 bases). Trimming took 2 bases from V and 9 from J, leaving 11 bases between them. The length of the CDR3 is 13 residues. In germline, CDR1 is SGHNT, CDR2 YENEEA. The CDR3 reads CASSLRETSEQFF. The CDR3 DNA reads as TGTGCCAGCAGCTTAAGGGAAACTAGTGAGCAGTTCTTC.

The chain recombines TRBV7-2 with TRBJ2-1, with 10 nucleotides matching TRBD2. Germline V gives CDR1 SGHTA, CDR2 FQGNSA. V trimming: 1 base; J trimming: 8 bases; junction bases outside the gene matches: 8. The CDR3 loop spans 16 amino acids. This CDR3 is CASSLDGALAGDEQFF. The DNA for the CDR3 is TGTGCCAGCAGCTTAGATGGGGCGCTAGCGGGAGATGAGCAGTTCTTC.

This clone was seen only a few times. The CDR3: CASSERDSNQPQHF. The CDR3, as DNA: TGCGCCAGCAGTGAGCGGGATAGCAATCAGCCCCAGCATTTT. This chain links TRBV10-1 with TRBJ1-5; no definite D call. Germline V gene lookup returns CDR1 WNHNN and CDR2 SYGVQD (reference sequence). The CDR3 runs to 14 residues. The V end lost 2 bases, the J end lost 0 bases, and 5 bases lay between the germline ends.

J is TRBJ1-1 and V is TRBV7-9, with D tentatively TRBD1 (5 bases). Germline CDR1 is SEHNR and CDR2 is FQNEAQ (reference sequence). This CDR3 spans 12 amino acids. CDR3 protein: CFQGAVNTEAFF. The DNA for the CDR3 is TGTTTTCAGGGCGCCGTGAACACTGAAGCTTTCTTT.

V gene TRBV3-1 (or the pseudogene TRBV3-2) combines with J gene TRBJ1-4; 7 bases fit TRBD1. CDR3 size: 14 residues. CDR1 LGHDT and CDR2 YNNKEL come from the germline V gene (reference sequence). After removal of 4 bases from V and 5 bases from J, the junction contained 4 bases not matched to a gene. CDR3 nucleotides: TGTGCCAGCAGCCTCCGACAGGGAAATGAAAAACTGTTTTTT. Protein sequence: CASSLRQGNEKLFF.

The chain is built from TRBV5-1 and TRBJ2-2; TRBD1 agrees at 7 bases. The ends lost 5 bases at V and 0 bases at J; junction bases unmatched: 4. CDR1 is SGHRS, CDR2 YFSETQ, per germline. The CDR3 length is 15 residues. Here the CDR3 reads CASRSQGSNTGELFF. The CDR3 nucleotides read TGCGCCAGCAGGTCACAGGGGTCGAACACCGGGGAGCTGTTTTTT.

The chain recombines TRBV11-2 with TRBJ2-7; 7 bases fit TRBD1. Per the germline V gene, CDR1 is SGHAT and CDR2 is FQNNGV. This CDR3 contains 16 residues. After removal of 2 bases from V and 3 bases from J, the junction contained 10 bases not matched to a gene. CDR3 DNA sequence: TGTGCCAGCAGCTTATTAAGAGGGGGACAGTTCTACGAGCAGTACTTC. It encodes CASSLLRGGQFYEQYF.

The chain couples TRBV4-1 to TRBJ2-3; a weak D match, TRBD2 (5 bases). This CDR3 comprises 16 residues. Germline CDR1 reads MGHRA; CDR2 reads YSYEKL. The germline V and J ends were trimmed by 4 bases and 8 bases, with 22 bases remaining between them. For the CDR3, the DNA is TGCGCCAGCAGCCGAAATAACCTTCCGTCAGAGGGTACGCAGTATTTT. Translated, it gives CASSRNNLPSEGTQYF.